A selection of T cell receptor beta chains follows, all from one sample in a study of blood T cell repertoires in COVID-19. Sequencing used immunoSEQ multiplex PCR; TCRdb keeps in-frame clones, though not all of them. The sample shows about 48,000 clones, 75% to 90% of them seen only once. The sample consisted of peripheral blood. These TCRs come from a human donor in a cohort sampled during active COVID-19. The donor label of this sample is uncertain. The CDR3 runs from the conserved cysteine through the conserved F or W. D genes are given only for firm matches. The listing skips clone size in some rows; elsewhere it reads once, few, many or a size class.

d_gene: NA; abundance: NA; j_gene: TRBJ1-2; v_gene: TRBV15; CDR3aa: CATSGQGNYGYTF; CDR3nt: TGTGCCACCAGCGGACAAGGAAACTATGGCTACACCTTC
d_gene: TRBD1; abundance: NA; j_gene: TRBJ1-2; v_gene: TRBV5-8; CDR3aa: CASSCRRQGCPYGYTF; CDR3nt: TGTGCCAGCAGCTGCCGACGACAGGGGTGCCCCTATGGCTACACCTTC
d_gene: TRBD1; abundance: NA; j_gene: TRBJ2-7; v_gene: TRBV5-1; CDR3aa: CASSYIGTGGYEQYF; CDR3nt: TGCGCCAGCAGCTATATAGGGACAGGGGGCTACGAGCAGTACTTC
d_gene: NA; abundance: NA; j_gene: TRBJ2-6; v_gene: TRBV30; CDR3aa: CASASGANVLTF; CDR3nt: TGTGCCTCTGCGTCTGGGGCCAACGTCCTGACTTTC
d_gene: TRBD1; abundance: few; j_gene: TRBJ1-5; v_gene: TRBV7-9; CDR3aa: CASSLGTGYQPQHF; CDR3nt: TGTGCCAGCAGCTTAGGGACAGGGTATCAGCCCCAGCATTTT
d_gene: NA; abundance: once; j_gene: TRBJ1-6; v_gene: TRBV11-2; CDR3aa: CASSLAHTIQALHF; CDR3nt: TGTGCCAGCAGCTTAGCCCACACGATTCAAGCCCTCCACTTT
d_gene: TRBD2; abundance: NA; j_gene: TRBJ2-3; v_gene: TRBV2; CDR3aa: CASSERTSGGDTQYF; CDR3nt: TGTGCCAGCAGTGAAAGGACTAGCGGGGGAGATACGCAGTATTTT
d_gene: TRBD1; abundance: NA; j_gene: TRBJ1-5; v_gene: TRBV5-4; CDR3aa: CASSLGTGVNQPQHF; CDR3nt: TGTGCCAGCAGCTTGGGGACAGGGGTCAATCAGCCCCAGCATTTT
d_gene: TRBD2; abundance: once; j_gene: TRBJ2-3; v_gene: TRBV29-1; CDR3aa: CSVGLAGNTDTQYF; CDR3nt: TGCAGCGTTGGGCTAGCGGGGAACACAGATACGCAGTATTTT
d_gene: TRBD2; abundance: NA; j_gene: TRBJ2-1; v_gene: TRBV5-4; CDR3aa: CASSPRLAGGSFNEQFF; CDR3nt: TGTGCCAGCAGCCCAAGACTAGCGGGGGGCTCCTTCAATGAGCAGTTCTTC
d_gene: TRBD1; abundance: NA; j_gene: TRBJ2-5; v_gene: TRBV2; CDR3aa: CASSWTGQETQYF; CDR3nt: TGTGCCAGCTCTTGGACAGGCCAAGAGACCCAGTACTTC
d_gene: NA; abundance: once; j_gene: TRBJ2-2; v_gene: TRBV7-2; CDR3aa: CASSLVVFRRGQGTGELFF; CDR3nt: TGTGCCAGCAGCTTAGTGGTGTTTAGGAGGGGGCAGGGCACCGGGGAGCTGTTTTTT
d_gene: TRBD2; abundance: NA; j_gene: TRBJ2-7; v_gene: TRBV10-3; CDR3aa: CAISTGTSGGAPFGYEQYF; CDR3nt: TGTGCCATCAGTACAGGGACTAGCGGGGGGGCCCCTTTTGGGTACGAGCAGTACTTC
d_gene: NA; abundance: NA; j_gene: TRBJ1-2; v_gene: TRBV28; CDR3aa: CASISYFGISNYGYTF; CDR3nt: TGTGCCAGCATCTCATACTTCGGGATTTCGAACTATGGCTACACCTTC
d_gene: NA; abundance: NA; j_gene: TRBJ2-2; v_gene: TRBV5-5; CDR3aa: CASSLVSGEIGELFF; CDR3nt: TGTGCCAGCAGCTTGGTTTCCGGGGAAATCGGGGAGCTGTTTTTT
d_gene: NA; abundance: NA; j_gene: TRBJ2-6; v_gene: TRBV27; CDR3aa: CASSWGAGANVLTF; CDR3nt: TGTGCCAGCAGTTGGGGGGCTGGGGCCAACGTCCTGACTTTC
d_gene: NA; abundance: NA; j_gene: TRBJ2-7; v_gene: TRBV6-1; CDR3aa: CASSEQGYEQYF; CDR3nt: TGTGCCAGCAGTGAACAGGGCTACGAGCAGTACTTC
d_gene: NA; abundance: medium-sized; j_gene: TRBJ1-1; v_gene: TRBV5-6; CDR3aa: CASSFAKNTEAFF; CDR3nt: TGTGCCAGCAGCTTTGCGAAGAACACTGAAGCTTTCTTT
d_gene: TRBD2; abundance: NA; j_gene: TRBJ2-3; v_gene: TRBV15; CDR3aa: CATSRGGASGGRDTQYF; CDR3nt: TGTGCCACCAGCAGAGGGGGTGCTAGCGGGGGCAGGGATACGCAGTATTTT
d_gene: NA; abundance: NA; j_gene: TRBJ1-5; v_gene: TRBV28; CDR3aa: CASSLFAGGNQPQHF; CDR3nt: TGTGCCAGCAGTTTATTTGCGGGGGGCAATCAGCCCCAGCATTTT
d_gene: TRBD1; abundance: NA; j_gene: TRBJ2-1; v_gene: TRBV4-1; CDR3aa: CASSQGLRGLEQFF; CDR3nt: TGCGCCAGCAGCCAAGGGCTAAGGGGGCTTGAGCAGTTCTTC
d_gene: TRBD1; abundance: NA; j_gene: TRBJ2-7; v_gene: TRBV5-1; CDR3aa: CASSLGGTGATYEQYF; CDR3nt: TGCGCCAGCAGCTTGGGGGGGACAGGGGCGACCTACGAGCAGTACTTC
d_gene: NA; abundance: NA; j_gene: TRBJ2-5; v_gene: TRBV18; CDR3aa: CASSPMVRDTQETQYF; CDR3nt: TGTGCCAGCTCACCTATGGTTCGGGACACCCAAGAGACCCAGTACTTC
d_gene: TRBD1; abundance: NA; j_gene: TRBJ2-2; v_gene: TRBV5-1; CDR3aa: CASSKGQGNGELFF; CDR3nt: TGCGCCAGCAGCAAAGGACAGGGAAACGGGGAGCTGTTTTTT
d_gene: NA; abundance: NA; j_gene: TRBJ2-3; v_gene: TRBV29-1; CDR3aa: CSVATGPDTQYF; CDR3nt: TGCAGCGTTGCTACAGGGCCAGATACGCAGTATTTT
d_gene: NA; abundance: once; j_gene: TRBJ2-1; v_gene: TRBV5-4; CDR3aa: CASSLEFGRANEQFF; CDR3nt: TGTGCCAGCAGCTTGGAATTCGGCAGGGCGAATGAGCAGTTCTTC
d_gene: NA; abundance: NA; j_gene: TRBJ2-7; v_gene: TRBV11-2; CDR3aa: CATPAPDFRIYEQYF; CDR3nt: TGTGCCACCCCAGCGCCGGACTTCAGGATCTACGAGCAGTACTTC
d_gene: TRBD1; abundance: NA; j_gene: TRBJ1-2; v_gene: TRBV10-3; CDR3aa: CAISEGQGSPNYGYTF; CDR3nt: TGTGCCATCAGTGAGGGACAGGGCTCGCCTAACTATGGCTACACCTTC
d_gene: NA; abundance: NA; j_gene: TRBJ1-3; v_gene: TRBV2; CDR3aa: CASNQGFTGNTIYF; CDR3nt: TGTGCCAGCAATCAGGGTTTTACTGGAAACACCATATATTTT
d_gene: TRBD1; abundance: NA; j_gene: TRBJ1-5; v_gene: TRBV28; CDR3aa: CASSAHRGTNQPQHF; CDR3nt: TGTGCCAGCAGTGCCCACAGGGGTACCAATCAGCCCCAGCATTTT
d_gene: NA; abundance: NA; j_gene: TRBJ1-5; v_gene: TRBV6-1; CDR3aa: CASSEAARGQPQHF; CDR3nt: TGTGCCAGCAGTGAAGCGGCCAGGGGTCAGCCCCAGCATTTT
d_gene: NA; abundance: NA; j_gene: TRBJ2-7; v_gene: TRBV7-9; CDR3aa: CASSLSTAYEQYF; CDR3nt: TGTGCCAGCAGCTTATCGACAGCCTACGAGCAGTACTTC
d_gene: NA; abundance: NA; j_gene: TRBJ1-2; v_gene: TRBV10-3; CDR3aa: CATDDSMGKKGYTF; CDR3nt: TGTGCCACCGATGACAGCATGGGAAAAAAAGGCTACACCTTC
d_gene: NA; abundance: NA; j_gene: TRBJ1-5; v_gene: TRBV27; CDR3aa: CASSLYSTGLSNQPQHF; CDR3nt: TGTGCCAGCAGTTTATATAGTACAGGGTTGAGCAATCAGCCCCAGCATTTT
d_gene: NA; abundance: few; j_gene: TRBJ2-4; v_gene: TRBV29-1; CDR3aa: CSVEDLRGPNIQYF; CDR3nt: TGCAGCGTTGAAGATCTGCGGGGGCCCAACATTCAGTACTTC
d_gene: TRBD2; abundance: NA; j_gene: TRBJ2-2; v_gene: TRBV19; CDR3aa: CASRPGLAVPTGELFF; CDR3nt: TGTGCCAGTAGGCCGGGACTAGCGGTCCCGACCGGGGAGCTGTTTTTT
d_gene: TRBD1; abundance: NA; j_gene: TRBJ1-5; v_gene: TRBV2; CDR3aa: CASSADRGMAQPQHF; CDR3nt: TGTGCCAGCAGTGCGGACAGGGGCATGGCTCAGCCCCAGCATTTT
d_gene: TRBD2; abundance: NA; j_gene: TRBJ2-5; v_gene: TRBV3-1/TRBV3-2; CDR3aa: CASGTSGGAGETQYF; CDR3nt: TGTGCCAGCGGGACTAGCGGGGGGGCTGGAGAGACCCAGTACTTC
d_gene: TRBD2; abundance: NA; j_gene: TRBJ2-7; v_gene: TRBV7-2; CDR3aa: CASSIGLASSYEQYF; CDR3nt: TGTGCCAGCAGCATCGGACTAGCAAGCTCCTACGAGCAGTACTTC
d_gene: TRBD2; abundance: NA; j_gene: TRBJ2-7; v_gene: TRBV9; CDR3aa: CASSVTSGGYEQYF; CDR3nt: TGTGCCAGCAGCGTTACTAGCGGGGGGTACGAGCAGTACTTC
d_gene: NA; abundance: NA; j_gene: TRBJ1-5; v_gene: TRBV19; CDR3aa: CASSWGLYSNQPQHF; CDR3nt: TGTGCCAGTAGTTGGGGGCTTTATAGCAATCAGCCCCAGCATTTT